These 29 T cell receptor beta chains were all obtained from the same sample, sequenced in a study of CD4+ T cells in melanoma. The protocol was immunoSEQ multiplex PCR, while the TCRdb copy is restricted to in-frame clones and leaves out a portion. Of some 4,600 clones in the sample, less than 75% were seen once. The sample consisted of cells from a culture (not recorded whether cultured in vitro). The receptors stem from a human donor with melanoma.

This clone appeared once. This rearrangement joins TRBV30 to TRBJ1-2; TRBD1 matches at 8 bases. Germline V lookup: CDR1 GTSNPN, CDR2 SVGIG (reference sequence). V was pared by 4 bases and J by 4 bases, with 5 bases of the junction left unmatched. CDR3 length equals 13 residues. CDR3 region: CAWNEGQGYGYTF. CDR3 coding DNA: TGTGCCTGGAATGAAGGACAGGGCTATGGCTACACCTTC. The full variable domain, completed using reference TRBV30 and TRBJ1-2, is SQTIHQWPATLVQPVGSPLSLECTVEGTSNPNLYWYRQAAGRGLQLLFYSVGIGQISSEVPQNLSASRPQDRQFILSSKKLLLSDSGFYLCAWNEGQGYGYTFGSGTRLTVV.

This chain links TRBV7-6 with TRBJ1-2, with 8 bases matching TRBD1. The CDR3 spans 16 residues. Germline V CDR1 and CDR2: SGHVS, FNYEAQ. V lost 1 base to trimming and J lost 3 bases; unmatched junction nucleotides: 7. As DNA, the CDR3 is TGTGCCAGCAGCTTAGACCGGGACAGGCCGGACTATGGCTACACCTTC. It translates to CASSLDRDRPDYGYTF.

This clone was seen more than once but under ten times. The rearrangement joins TRBV7-9 to TRBJ2-3; D not certain. CDR1 SEHNR and CDR2 FQNEAQ come from the germline V gene (reference sequence). This CDR3 comprises 17 residues. Trimming pared 2 bases from V and 1 base from J, leaving 16 bases between. CDR3 amino acids: CASSLPIRTGGTDTQYF. CDR3 nucleotides: TGTGCCAGCAGCTTACCAATACGGACCGGAGGCACAGATACGCAGTATTTT.

This clone has a handful of counts. V gene TRBV5-6 combines with J gene TRBJ2-5; D is ambiguous. Germline lookup yields CDR1 SGHDT and CDR2 YYEEEE. Trimming took 2 bases from V and 2 from J, leaving 7 bases between them. The CDR3 has 13 residues. DNA of the CDR3: TGTGCCAGCAGCTTAGGGCAGCAAGAGACCCAGTACTTC. As protein: CASSLGQQETQYF. Together with reference TRBV5-6 and TRBJ2-5, the CDR3 gives the full variable domain: DAGVTQSPTHLIKTRGQQVTLRCSPKSGHDTVSWYQQALGQGPQFIFQYYEEEERQRGNFPDRFSGHQFPNYSSELNVNALLLGDSALYLCASSLGQQETQYFGPGTRLLVL.

The rearrangement joins TRBV7-2 to TRBJ1-1; D uncertain. This CDR3 contains 14 residues. Germline CDR1 reads SGHTA; CDR2 reads FQGNSA. V was trimmed by 4 bases and J by 1 base, leaving 10 bases between them. The CDR3 sequence: CASSSYNANTEAFF. The CDR3 nucleotides are TGTGCCAGCAGCTCGTACAACGCGAACACTGAAGCTTTCTTT.

This clone was observed a handful of times. The gene calls are TRBV3-1 (or the pseudogene TRBV3-2) and TRBJ2-7; D possibly corresponds to TRBD1 (6 bases). CDR1 is LGHDT and CDR2 is YNNKEL in the germline V gene (reference sequence). Trimming shortened V by 2 bases and J by 1 base, and 9 bases separated the two germline ends. The CDR3 sequence is 14 residues long. CDR3 bases: TGTGCCAGCAGCCAATTCAGGGGTTCCTACGAGCAGTACTTC. This sequence encodes CASSQFRGSYEQYF.

This clone was counted a few times. The V and J genes are TRBV30 and TRBJ1-1, with D uncertain. Trimming took 0 bases from V and 1 from J, leaving 3 bases between them. CDR1 GTSNPN and CDR2 SVGIG come from the germline V gene (reference sequence). The CDR3 is 12 amino acids. The CDR3, as DNA: TGTGCCTGGAGTGTAGCGAACACTGAAGCTTTCTTT. Its protein product is CAWSVANTEAFF.

The genes are TRBV5-1 and TRBJ1-1; D might be TRBD1 (6 bases). The length of the CDR3 is 13 residues. Germline-derived CDR1 and CDR2 are SGHRS and YFSETQ. V gave up 4 bases and J gave up 1 base, with 8 bases separating them. In DNA form, the CDR3 reads TGCGCCAGCAGCGCGGACAGGAACACTGAAGCTTTCTTT. Its protein product is CASSADRNTEAFF.

This chain joins TRBV14 and TRBJ1-6; D remains ambiguous. CDR1 is SGHDN and CDR2 is FVKESK in the germline V gene. CDR3 length: 14 amino acids. The V gene lost 5 bases and the J gene lost 9 bases, with 14 bases spanning the gap. The CDR3 nucleotides are TGTGCCAGCAGCGGTCCTGCGAGGGCTTCACCCCTCCACTTT. This codes for CASSGPARASPLHF.

The rearrangement uses TRBV18 and TRBJ1-2; D may be TRBD1 (6 bases). The CDR3 consists of 16 residues. The V gene's germline CDR1 is KGHSH and CDR2 LQKENI. The ends were cut back, 3 bases at V and 4 bases at J, with 18 bases in the middle. The CDR3 region has the DNA TGTGCCAGCTCACCGCTAACCACAGGGTCGGGCTATGGCTACACCTTC. Translating it yields CASSPLTTGSGYGYTF.

The table lists this clone with a few counts. The chain is built from TRBV7-2 and TRBJ2-1; D is unclear. Germline V gene data show CDR1 as SGHTA and CDR2 as FQGNSA. This CDR3 is 15 amino acids long. The V end was cut by 1 base, the J end by 0 bases, with 7 bases between. As DNA, the CDR3 is TGTGCCAGCAGCTTAGACGAAAGCTCCTACAATGAGCAGTTCTTC. It translates to CASSLDESSYNEQFF.

The chain combines TRBV19 with TRBJ1-1; D not certain. Germline CDR1 is LNHDA and CDR2 is SQIVND (reference sequence). The CDR3 covers 14 residues. Trimming left V 6 bases short and J 5 bases short, with 16 bases between. The CDR3 region has the DNA TGTGCCAGTAGGATTTCAGGATTGCGGACTGAAGCTTTCTTT. Protein: CASRISGLRTEAFF.

This clone has just one count. This chain uses TRBV3-1 (or the pseudogene TRBV3-2) with TRBJ2-7; 10 bases align to TRBD1. Germline V lookup: CDR1 LGHDT, CDR2 YNNKEL (reference sequence). This CDR3 contains 14 residues. The ends lost 3 bases at V and 11 bases at J; junction bases unmatched: 10. For the CDR3, the DNA is TGTGCCAGCAGCCAGAACCCGGGACAGGGGAGGAAGTACTTC. This encodes CASSQNPGQGRKYF.

The J gene is TRBJ2-7, the V gene TRBV28, with D unclear. The CDR3 has 13 amino acids. V was shortened by 2 bases and J by 3 bases, with 8 bases between the two germline ends. Germline CDR1 reads MDHEN; CDR2 reads SYDVKM. For the CDR3, the DNA is TGTGCCAGCAGTTTACTGGGAATCTACGAGCAGTACTTC. Encoded protein: CASSLLGIYEQYF.

V and J are TRBV2 and TRBJ1-6; D is possibly TRBD1 (6 bases). Germline V gives CDR1 SNHLY, CDR2 FYNNEI. The V end lost 4 bases, the J end lost 0 bases, and 13 bases lay between the germline ends. The CDR3 contains 17 residues. The CDR3 region is CASSGVQGSSYNSPLHF. For the CDR3, the DNA is TGTGCCAGCAGTGGTGTTCAGGGGAGCTCCTATAATTCACCCCTCCACTTT.

The V and J genes are TRBV7-9 and TRBJ1-5; no reliable D call. The CDR3 contains 14 residues. Germline V CDR1 and CDR2: SEHNR, FQNEAQ (reference sequence). Trimming removed 5 bases at V and 2 bases at J, with 10 bases between. The CDR3 sequence is CASSPPGGNQPQHF. For the CDR3, the DNA is TGTGCCAGCAGCCCCCCCGGGGGCAATCAGCCCCAGCATTTT.

This chain joins TRBV3-1 (or the pseudogene TRBV3-2) and TRBJ2-7; D is ambiguous. This CDR3 spans 12 amino acids. V lost 3 bases to trimming and J lost 6 bases, with 9 bases between them. Germline assignment: CDR1 LGHDT and CDR2 YNNKEL (reference sequence). CDR3 nucleotides: TGTGCCAGCAGCCACTCCGGGCGCGAGCAGTACTTC. This sequence encodes CASSHSGREQYF.

This chain joins TRBV9 and TRBJ1-6, with D perhaps TRBD1 (5 bases). Trimming removed 4 bases at V and 0 bases at J, with 11 bases between. The CDR3 is made up of 16 amino acids. Germline CDR1 reads SGDLS; CDR2 reads YYNGEE. As DNA, the CDR3 is TGTGCCAGCAGCCCCACAACAGGCTCCTATAATTCACCCCTCCACTTT. It yields the protein CASSPTTGSYNSPLHF.

The chain is built from TRBV3-1 (or the pseudogene TRBV3-2) and TRBJ1-2; weak D call: TRBD1 (5 bases). Trimming took off 5 bases at V and 4 bases at J, with 17 bases between the two ends. The CDR3 is 15 residues long. Germline CDR1 LGHDT, CDR2 YNNKEL (reference sequence). The CDR3 spells CASSSPGRGTYGYTF. As DNA, the CDR3 is TGTGCCAGCAGCTCACCCGGTCGGGGGACCTATGGCTACACCTTC.

The chain employs TRBV9 and TRBJ2-3, with 14 bases lining up with TRBD2. The germline V gene encodes CDR1 SGDLS and CDR2 YYNGEE. J lost 1 base, V lost 4 bases, and 8 bases had no gene match. The CDR3 runs 18 residues. CDR3 residues: CASSQRGTSGGRTDTQYF. In DNA form, the CDR3 reads TGTGCCAGCAGCCAGAGAGGGACTAGCGGGGGCCGCACAGATACGCAGTATTTT.

The rearrangement joins TRBV7-9 to TRBJ2-2; D gene unclear. Trimming pared 5 bases from V and 2 bases from J, leaving 15 bases between. Germline V gene data show CDR1 as SEHNR and CDR2 as FQNEAQ (reference sequence). The CDR3 is made up of 16 amino acids. In DNA form, the CDR3 reads TGTGCCAGCAGCCCTCAGGCAAAATTAAACACCGGGGAGCTGTTTTTT. Its protein product is CASSPQAKLNTGELFF.

The V gene is TRBV11-2, the J gene TRBJ1-4; the D is unclear. CDR3 length equals 16 residues. CDR1 and CDR2 (germline): SGHAT, FQNNGV. Trimming took off 5 bases at V and 3 bases at J, with 16 bases between the two ends. CDR3 amino acids: CASSPPGSGANEKLFF. CDR3 in DNA: TGTGCCAGCAGCCCGCCCGGCTCGGGCGCTAATGAAAAACTGTTTTTT.

The genes are TRBV19 and TRBJ2-4; TRBD1 matches 8 bases. The J segment lost 9 bases and the V segment lost 3 bases, leaving 4 bases of the junction unmatched. The CDR3 has 13 amino acids. Per the germline V gene, CDR1 is LNHDA and CDR2 is SQIVND (reference sequence). CDR3 loop: CASSMTGESIQYF. The DNA of the CDR3 is TGTGCCAGTAGTATGACAGGGGAGAGCATTCAGTACTTC.

This chain connects TRBV19 to TRBJ1-5; TRBD1 might be the D (5 bases). CDR1 is LNHDA and CDR2 is SQIVND in the germline V gene (reference sequence). Trimming removed 3 bases from V and 1 base from J, with 22 bases in between. The length of the CDR3 is 19 residues. CDR3 region: CASSIKELLGTGSNQPQHF. The CDR3 DNA is TGTGCCAGTAGTATTAAGGAATTGTTGGGGACGGGGAGCAATCAGCCCCAGCATTTT.

The J gene is TRBJ1-2, the V gene TRBV14, with a possible D match to TRBD1 (6 bases). Per the germline V gene, CDR1 is SGHDN and CDR2 is FVKESK. Trimming shortened V by 5 bases and J by 1 base, and 20 bases separated the two germline ends. The CDR3 loop spans 17 amino acids. The chain's CDR3 is CASSNPAGAERNYGYTF. The CDR3 DNA reads TGTGCCAGCAGCAACCCGGCAGGGGCAGAACGTAACTATGGCTACACCTTC.

The chain couples TRBV14 to TRBJ2-3; 10 positions agree with TRBD1. Germline values: CDR1 SGHDN, CDR2 FVKESK. V dropped 0 bases and J dropped 2; count of bases not matched to a gene: 14. The CDR3 spans 20 residues. CDR3 DNA: TGTGCCAGCAGCCAAGATGGACAGGGGGAGGGCCTGGCCTCCACAGATACGCAGTATTTT. Its protein product is CASSQDGQGEGLASTDTQYF.

This chain joins TRBV5-6 and TRBJ2-1; D may be TRBD1 or TRBD2 (7 bases each). Trimming took 0 bases from V and 8 from J, leaving 12 bases between them. Germline V gene lookup returns CDR1 SGHDT and CDR2 YYEEEE. This CDR3 contains 14 residues. Here the CDR3 DNA reads TGTGCCAGCAGCTTGGTGACAGGGAGGGATGAGCAGTTCTTC. It translates to CASSLVTGRDEQFF.

The chain employs TRBV27 and TRBJ2-5, with D uncertain. The germline V gene encodes CDR1 MNHEY and CDR2 SMNVEV (reference sequence). V was cut by 6 bases and J by 4 bases, with 15 bases left in between. The length of the CDR3 is 14 residues. The CDR3 protein is CASSPEWRTETQYF. CDR3 nucleotide sequence: TGTGCCAGCAGCCCCGAATGGCGCACAGAGACCCAGTACTTC.

This clone was observed a handful of times. The chain links TRBV9 to TRBJ2-3; D uncertain. CDR1 SGDLS and CDR2 YYNGEE come from the germline V gene. The CDR3 covers 15 residues. The ends were cut back, 4 bases at V and 4 bases at J, with 16 bases in the middle. DNA for the CDR3: TGTGCCAGCAGCCCCCCCCTTACGGTGGCAGATACGCAGTATTTT. As protein: CASSPPLTVADTQYF.